This record covers a single T cell receptor beta chain. This sample is part of a study of blood T cell repertoires in COVID-19. Deletions cut 5 bases from V and 1 base from J, with 8 bases between. The CDR3 is made up of 13 amino acids. The germline gives CDR1 SGHTA, CDR2 FQGNSA. Profiled with immunoSEQ multiplex PCR; TCRdb holds only in-frame clones, not every one. The top ten clones hold approximately 2.4% of a sample with about 120,000 clones, about four fifths of them seen once. The sequence was collected from a man between 70 and 80 years old with acute or convalescent COVID-19. Input material: peripheral blood. The chain is built from TRBV7-2 and TRBJ2-5, with a possible D match to TRBD2 (5 bases). DNA of the CDR3: TGTGCCAGCAGCCGGGGTGTCCAAGAGACCCAGTACTTC. Translated, it gives CASSRGVQETQYF.